The 7 T cell receptor beta chains given below trace back to one sample, sequenced in a study of siplizumab effects on memory and regulatory T cells. TCRdb keeps only in-frame clones here, not all; method: immunoSEQ multiplex PCR. The sample has about 100,000 clones, about 93% seen once. Sample: CD4+ T cells sorted from blood. These receptors came from a human donor in good health.

CDR3: CASSRAGGTYNEQFF. In DNA form, the CDR3 reads TGTGCCAGCAGCCGAGCCGGGGGAACCTACAATGAGCAGTTCTTC. V gene TRBV14 combines with J gene TRBJ2-1, with D possibly TRBD2 on 6 matching bases. V was clipped by 4 bases and J by 2 bases, with 12 bases between them. Germline V CDR1 and CDR2: SGHDN, FVKESK. This CDR3 comprises 15 residues.

The table lists this clone with a few counts. The chain joins TRBV5-4 to TRBJ1-3; D possibly corresponds to TRBD1 (5 bases). V lost 2 bases and J lost 7, with 10 bases in between. CDR1 SGHNT and CDR2 YYREEE come from the germline V gene (reference sequence). This CDR3 is built from 13 residues. CDR3 DNA sequence: TGTGCCAGCAGCTTCGCAGGGTGGAACACCATATATTTT. Residues: CASSFAGWNTIYF.

J is TRBJ2-1 and V is TRBV2, with 12 bases that match TRBD2. The CDR3 consists of 15 residues. CDR1 is SNHLY and CDR2 is FYNNEI in the germline V gene. V lost 4 bases, J lost 8 bases, and 6 bases stayed unmatched. The CDR3 DNA follows: TGTGCCAGCAGTGGTTCTAGCGGGAGGGCCCATGAGCAGTTCTTC. Residues: CASSGSSGRAHEQFF.

The chain carries TRBV6-6 and TRBJ1-5; D is ambiguous. This CDR3 is built from 15 residues. From germline, CDR1 is MNHNY and CDR2 SVGAGI (reference sequence). V dropped 4 bases and J dropped 0 bases, with 10 bases sitting between them. In DNA, the CDR3 is TGTGCCAGCAGTTTCTCAGTGTATAGCAATCAGCCCCAGCATTTT. This sequence encodes CASSFSVYSNQPQHF.

J is TRBJ2-7 and V is TRBV28; the D is unclear. Deletions cut 7 bases from V and 9 bases from J, with 22 bases between. Per the germline V gene, CDR1 is MDHEN and CDR2 is SYDVKM. CDR3 length equals 14 residues. The CDR3 region has the DNA TGTGCCAGCATACTCGGACGTGCCCTAGGCGGGCAGTACTTC. Its protein is CASILGRALGGQYF.

The V call is TRBV9, the J call TRBJ1-3; possible D gene TRBD1, 5 bases. Trimming pared 1 base from V and 5 bases from J, leaving 10 bases between. The germline V gene encodes CDR1 SGDLS and CDR2 YYNGEE. CDR3 length: 14 amino acids. The CDR3 here is CASSVTGRRNTIYF. For the CDR3, the DNA is TGTGCCAGCAGCGTAACAGGACGGCGAAACACCATATATTTT.

V is TRBV28 and J is TRBJ2-2; 7 nucleotides line up with TRBD1. The CDR3 runs 16 residues. In germline, CDR1 is MDHEN, CDR2 SYDVKM. V lost 6 bases, J lost 7 bases, and 14 bases stayed unmatched. The CDR3, as DNA: TGTGCCAGCAGACGCCCCGGACAGGCCTCCGGCGGGGAGCTGTTTTTT. Its protein product is CASRRPGQASGGELFF.